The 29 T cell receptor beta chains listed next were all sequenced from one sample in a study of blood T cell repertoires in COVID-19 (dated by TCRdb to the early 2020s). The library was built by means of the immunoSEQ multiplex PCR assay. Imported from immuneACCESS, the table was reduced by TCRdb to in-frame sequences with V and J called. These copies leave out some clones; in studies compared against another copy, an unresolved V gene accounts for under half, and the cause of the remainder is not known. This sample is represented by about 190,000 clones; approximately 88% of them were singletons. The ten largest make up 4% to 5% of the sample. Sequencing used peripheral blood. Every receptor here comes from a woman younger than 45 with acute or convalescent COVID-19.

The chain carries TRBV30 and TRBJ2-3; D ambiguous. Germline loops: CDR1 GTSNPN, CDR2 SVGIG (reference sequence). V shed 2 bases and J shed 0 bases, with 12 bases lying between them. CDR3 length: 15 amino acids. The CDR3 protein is CAWSPVSVSTDTQYF. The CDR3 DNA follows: TGTGCCTGGAGTCCCGTTTCGGTTAGCACAGATACGCAGTATTTT.

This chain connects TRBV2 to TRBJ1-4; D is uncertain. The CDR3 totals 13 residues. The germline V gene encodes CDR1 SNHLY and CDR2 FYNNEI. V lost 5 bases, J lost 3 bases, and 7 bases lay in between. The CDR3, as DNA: TGTGCCAGCAGTAACGGGGCTAATGAAAAACTGTTTTTT. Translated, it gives CASSNGANEKLFF.

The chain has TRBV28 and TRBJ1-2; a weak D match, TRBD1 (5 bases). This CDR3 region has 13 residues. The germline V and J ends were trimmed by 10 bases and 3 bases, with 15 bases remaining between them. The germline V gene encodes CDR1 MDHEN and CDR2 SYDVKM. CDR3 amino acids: CATGHSRDYGYTF. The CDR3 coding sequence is TGTGCCACCGGACACTCAAGGGACTATGGCTACACCTTC.

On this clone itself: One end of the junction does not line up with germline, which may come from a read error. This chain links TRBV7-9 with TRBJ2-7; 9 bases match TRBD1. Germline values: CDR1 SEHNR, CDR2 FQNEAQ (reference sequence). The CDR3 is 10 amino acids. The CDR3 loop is CASSLGTGAF. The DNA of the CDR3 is TGTGCCAGCAGCTTAGGGACAGGGGCCTTC.

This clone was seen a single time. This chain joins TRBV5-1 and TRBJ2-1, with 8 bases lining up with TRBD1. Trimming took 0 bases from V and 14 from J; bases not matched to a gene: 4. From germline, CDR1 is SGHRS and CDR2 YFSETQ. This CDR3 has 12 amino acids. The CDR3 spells CASSLDQGAKFF. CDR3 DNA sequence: TGCGCCAGCAGCTTGGACCAGGGGGCGAAGTTCTTC.

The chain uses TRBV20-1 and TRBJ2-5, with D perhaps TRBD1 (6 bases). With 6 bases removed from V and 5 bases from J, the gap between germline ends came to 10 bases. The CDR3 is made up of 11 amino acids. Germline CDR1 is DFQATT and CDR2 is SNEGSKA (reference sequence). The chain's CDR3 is CSATQGETQYF. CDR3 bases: TGCAGTGCGACTCAGGGGGAGACCCAGTACTTC.

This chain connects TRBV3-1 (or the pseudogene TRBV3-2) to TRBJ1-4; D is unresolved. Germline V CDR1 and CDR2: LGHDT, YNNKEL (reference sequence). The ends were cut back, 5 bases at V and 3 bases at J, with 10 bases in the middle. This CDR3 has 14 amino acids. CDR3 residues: CASSFYESNEKLFF. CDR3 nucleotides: TGTGCCAGCAGCTTTTACGAGTCTAATGAAAAACTGTTTTTT.

CDR3 amino acids: CASSGQGTNNSPLHF. The CDR3 nucleotides read TGCGCCAGCAGTGGACAGGGGACAAATAATTCACCCCTCCACTTT. V usage is TRBV10-2 and J usage is TRBJ1-6; TRBD1 matches 8 bases. Germline lookup yields CDR1 WSHSY and CDR2 SAAADI. Losses at the gene ends were 4 bases for V and 5 bases for J; bases not matched to a gene: 4. The CDR3 loop spans 15 amino acids.

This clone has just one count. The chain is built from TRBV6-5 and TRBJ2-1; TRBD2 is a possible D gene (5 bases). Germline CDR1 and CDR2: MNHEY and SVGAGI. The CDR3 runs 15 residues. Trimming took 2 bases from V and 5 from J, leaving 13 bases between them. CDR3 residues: CASSYPRTGNNEQFF. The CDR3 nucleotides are TGTGCCAGCAGTTACCCCCGGACGGGAAACAATGAGCAGTTCTTC.

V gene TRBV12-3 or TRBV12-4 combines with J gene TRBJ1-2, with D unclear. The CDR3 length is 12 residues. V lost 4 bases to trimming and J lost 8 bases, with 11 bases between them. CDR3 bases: TGTGCCAGCAGTTCCAGCGGGCTCGGCTACACCTTC. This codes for CASSSSGLGYTF.

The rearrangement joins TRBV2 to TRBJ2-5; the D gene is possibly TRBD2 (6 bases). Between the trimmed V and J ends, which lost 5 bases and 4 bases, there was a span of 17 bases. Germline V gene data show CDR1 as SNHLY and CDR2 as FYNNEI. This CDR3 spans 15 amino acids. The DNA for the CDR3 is TGTGCCAGCAGTAAAGATGGTGGAGGGGTAGAGACCCAGTACTTC. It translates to CASSKDGGGVETQYF.

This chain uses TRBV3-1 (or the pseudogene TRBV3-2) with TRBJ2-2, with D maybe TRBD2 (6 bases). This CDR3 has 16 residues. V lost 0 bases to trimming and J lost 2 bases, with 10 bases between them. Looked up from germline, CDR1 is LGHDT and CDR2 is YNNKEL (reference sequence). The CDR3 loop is CASSQEWTTNTGELFF. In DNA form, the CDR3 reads TGTGCCAGCAGCCAAGAGTGGACTACTAACACCGGGGAGCTGTTTTTT.

The CDR3 spells CAAQLAGGHEQFF. The CDR3 DNA is TGTGCCGCCCAACTAGCGGGAGGACATGAGCAGTTCTTC. The rearrangement joins TRBV6-5 to TRBJ2-1; 12 nucleotides agree with TRBD2. The V and J ends lost 11 bases and 8 bases, in that order; junction bases with no gene match: 7. The CDR3 is made up of 13 amino acids. The V gene's germline CDR1 is MNHEY and CDR2 SVGAGI.

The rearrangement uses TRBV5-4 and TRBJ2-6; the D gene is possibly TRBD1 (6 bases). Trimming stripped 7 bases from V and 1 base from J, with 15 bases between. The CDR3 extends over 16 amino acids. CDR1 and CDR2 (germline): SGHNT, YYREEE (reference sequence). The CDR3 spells CASDRQQTSGANVLTF. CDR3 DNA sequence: TGTGCCAGCGACAGGCAACAAACTTCTGGGGCCAACGTCCTGACTTTC.

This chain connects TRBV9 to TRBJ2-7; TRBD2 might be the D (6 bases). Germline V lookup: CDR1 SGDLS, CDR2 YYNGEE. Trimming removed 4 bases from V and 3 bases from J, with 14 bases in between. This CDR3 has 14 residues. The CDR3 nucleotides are TGTGCCAGCAGCCTGGGAGGCCCCGACTACGAGCAGTACTTC. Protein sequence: CASSLGGPDYEQYF. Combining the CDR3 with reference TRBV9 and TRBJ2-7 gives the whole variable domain DSGVTQTPKHLITATGQRVTLRCSPRSGDLSVYWYQQSLDQGLQFLIQYYNGEERAKGNILERFSAQQFPDLHSELNLSSLELGDSALYFCASSLGGPDYEQYFGPGTRLTVT.

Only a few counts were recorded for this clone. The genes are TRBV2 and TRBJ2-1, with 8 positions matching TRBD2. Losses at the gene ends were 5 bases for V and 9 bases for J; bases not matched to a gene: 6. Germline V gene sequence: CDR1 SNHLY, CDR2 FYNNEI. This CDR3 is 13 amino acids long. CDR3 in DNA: TGTGCCAGCAGTCCGGGACTAGATGCTGAGCAGTTCTTC. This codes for CASSPGLDAEQFF.

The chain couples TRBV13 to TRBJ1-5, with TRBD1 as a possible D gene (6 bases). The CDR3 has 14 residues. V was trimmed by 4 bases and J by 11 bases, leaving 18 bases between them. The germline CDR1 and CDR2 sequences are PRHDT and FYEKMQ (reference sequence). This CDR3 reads CASSSQGRGGAQHF. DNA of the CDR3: TGTGCCAGCAGCTCACAGGGTCGCGGAGGAGCCCAGCATTTT.

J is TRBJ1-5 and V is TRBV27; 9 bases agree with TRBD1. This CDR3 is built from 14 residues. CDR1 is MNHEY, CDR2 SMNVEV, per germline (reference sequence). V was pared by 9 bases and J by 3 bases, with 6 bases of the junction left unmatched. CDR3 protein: CARNRGHDNQPQHF. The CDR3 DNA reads TGTGCCAGAAACAGGGGGCATGACAATCAGCCCCAGCATTTT.

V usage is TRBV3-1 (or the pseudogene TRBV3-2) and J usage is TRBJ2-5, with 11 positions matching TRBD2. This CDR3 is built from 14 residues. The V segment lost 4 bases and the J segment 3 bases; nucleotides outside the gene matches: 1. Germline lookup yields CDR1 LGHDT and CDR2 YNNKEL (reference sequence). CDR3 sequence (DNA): TGTGCCAGCAGCCCGGGACTAGCGGAAGAGACCCAGTACTTC. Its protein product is CASSPGLAEETQYF.

This chain's CDR3 is CASSEVREETQYF. The DNA for the CDR3 is TGTGCCAGCAGTGAAGTTCGGGAAGAGACCCAGTACTTC. V usage is TRBV2 and J usage is TRBJ2-5; D is ambiguous. This CDR3 has 13 amino acids. In germline, CDR1 is SNHLY, CDR2 FYNNEI. Trimming pared 1 base from V and 3 bases from J, leaving 6 bases between.

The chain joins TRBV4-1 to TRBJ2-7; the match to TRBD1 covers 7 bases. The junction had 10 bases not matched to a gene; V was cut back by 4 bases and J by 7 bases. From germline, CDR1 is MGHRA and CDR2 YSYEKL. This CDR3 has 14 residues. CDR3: CASSLVGQAQEQYF. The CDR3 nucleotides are TGCGCCAGCAGCCTTGTAGGACAGGCTCAGGAGCAGTACTTC.

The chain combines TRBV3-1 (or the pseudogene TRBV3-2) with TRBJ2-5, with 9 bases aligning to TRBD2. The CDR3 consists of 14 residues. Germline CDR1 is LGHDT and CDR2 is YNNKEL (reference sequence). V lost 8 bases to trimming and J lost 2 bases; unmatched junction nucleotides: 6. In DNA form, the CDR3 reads TGTGCCAGCCTTCTAGCGGGGCAACAAGAGACCCAGTACTTC. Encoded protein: CASLLAGQQETQYF.

DNA of the CDR3: TGTGCCAGCAACCAACAGGGGAACGGGGCCACTGAAGCTTTCTTT. This sequence encodes CASNQQGNGATEAFF. This sequence joins TRBV6-5 and TRBJ1-1, with TRBD1 matching 7 bases. Germline CDR1 MNHEY, CDR2 SVGAGI. The CDR3 has 15 amino acids. The ends lost 7 bases at V and 4 bases at J; junction bases unmatched: 12.

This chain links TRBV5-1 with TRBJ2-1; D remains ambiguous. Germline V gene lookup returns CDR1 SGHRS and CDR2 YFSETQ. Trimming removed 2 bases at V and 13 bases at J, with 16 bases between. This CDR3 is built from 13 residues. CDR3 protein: CASSFSESTSQFF. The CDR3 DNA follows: TGCGCCAGCAGCTTTTCGGAGAGTACAAGTCAGTTCTTC. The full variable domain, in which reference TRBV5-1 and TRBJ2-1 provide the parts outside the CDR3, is KAGVTQTPRYLIKTRGQQVTLSCSPISGHRSVSWYQQTPGQGLQFLFEYFSETQRNKGNFPGRFSGRQFSNSRSEMNVSTLELGDSALYLCASSFSESTSQFFGPGTRLTVL.

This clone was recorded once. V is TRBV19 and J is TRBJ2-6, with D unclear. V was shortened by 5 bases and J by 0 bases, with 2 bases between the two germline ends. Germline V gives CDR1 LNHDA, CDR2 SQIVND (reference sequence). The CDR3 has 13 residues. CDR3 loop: CASSRSGANVLTF. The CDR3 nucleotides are TGTGCCAGTAGTCGCTCTGGGGCCAACGTCCTGACTTTC.

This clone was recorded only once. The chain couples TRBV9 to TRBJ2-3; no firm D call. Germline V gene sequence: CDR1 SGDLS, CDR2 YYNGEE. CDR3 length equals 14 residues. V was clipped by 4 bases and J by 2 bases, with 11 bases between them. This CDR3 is CASSPTVNTDTQYF. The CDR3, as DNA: TGTGCCAGCAGCCCGACTGTAAACACAGATACGCAGTATTTT.

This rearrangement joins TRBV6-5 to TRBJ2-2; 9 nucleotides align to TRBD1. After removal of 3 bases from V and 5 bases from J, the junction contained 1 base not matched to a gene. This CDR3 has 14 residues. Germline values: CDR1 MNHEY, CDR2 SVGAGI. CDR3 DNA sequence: TGTGCCAGCAGTTATGGGACAGGGACCGGGGAGCTGTTTTTT. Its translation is CASSYGTGTGELFF.

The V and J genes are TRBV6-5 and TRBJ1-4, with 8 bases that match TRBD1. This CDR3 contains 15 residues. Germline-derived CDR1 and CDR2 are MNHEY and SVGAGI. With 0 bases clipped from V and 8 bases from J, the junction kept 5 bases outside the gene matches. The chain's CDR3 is CASSYSGTGIEKLFF. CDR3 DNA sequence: TGTGCCAGCAGTTACTCTGGGACAGGTATCGAAAAACTGTTTTTT.

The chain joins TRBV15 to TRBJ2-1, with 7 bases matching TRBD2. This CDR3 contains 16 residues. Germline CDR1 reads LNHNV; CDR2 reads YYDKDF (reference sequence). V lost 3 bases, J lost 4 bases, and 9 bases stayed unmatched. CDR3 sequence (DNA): TGTGCCACCAGCAGTTACCGGGACTATAGGTACAATGAGCAGTTCTTC. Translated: CATSSYRDYRYNEQFF.